This TCR beta chain was recorded in a study of PD-1 blockade in mismatch repair-deficient tumors. In the study overall: Patients had fewer than 15 mismatch repair-deficient cancer types and were previously treated and progressing.

All patients were mismatch repair deficient, assessed by either PCR or immunohistochemistry. Using immunoSEQ multiplex PCR, the repertoire was profiled, and TCRdb retains in-frame clones only, with some absent. The sample shows around 52,000 clones, approximately 84% of them seen only once. The sequence came from an adult with mismatch repair-deficient cancer. The source was peripheral blood, collected roughly 19 weeks after starting pembrolizumab.

The CDR3 reads CASSPPPGSGELFF. CDR3 nucleotide sequence: TGTGCCAGCAGCCCACCCCCCGGGTCCGGGGAGCTGTTTTTT. This chain connects TRBV7-6 to TRBJ2-2; D call uncertain. Trimming left V 5 bases short and J 6 bases short, with 13 bases between. Germline CDR1 SGHVS, CDR2 FNYEAQ. CDR3 length: 14 residues.